In this sample, the clone carrying this TCR beta chain turned up a few times. At one boundary the junction diverges from the germline segment, which might be a read error. This entry is derived from a study of T cells in Graves' hyperthyroidism and ophthalmopathy. RNA transcripts were the template for amplifying TCR beta CDR3 regions. HTBI primers were the set used in a first-round RT-PCR of the TCR CDR3. One entry per CDR3 protein results from TCRdb running MiXCR on the multiplex PCR reads. The repertoire includes roughly 380,000 distinct CDR3 sequences, about 13% of them detected once, and roughly 20% sits in the top ten. Those patients with uncontrolled infection, other autoimmune disease, pregnancy or lactation were excluded. The blood was taken when hyperthyroidism was first diagnosed, before any ophthalmopathy symptoms showed up. The CDR3 contains 12 residues. CDR1 is LGHDT and CDR2 is YNNKEL in the germline V gene (reference sequence).

This chain connects TRBV3-1 to TRBJ2-7; a possible D gene is TRBD1 (5 bases). Sample: blood. The sequence came from a man aged 25 to 40 with Graves' hyperthyroidism that later progressed to Graves' ophthalmopathy. In nucleotides, the CDR3 is TGTGACAGCAGTCGCCAGGGCTACGAGCAGTACTTC. Protein sequence: CDSSRQGYEQYF.